This record looks at one T cell receptor (beta chain) sequence and its context. The antigen this receptor binds is unknown. No base qualities exist here, and no much larger clone lies one base off it. The library was generated by the immunoSEQ multiplex PCR assay. For the multiplex PCR, a mixture combining 60 forward primers for TCR Vbeta segments and 13 reverse primers for TCR Jbeta segments was used. The CDR3 region of rearranged TCR beta genes was amplified from genomic DNA with a multiplex PCR assay. The Illumina HiSeq System was used to sequence the amplified TCR beta libraries as 87-base-pair reads. The original pipeline was this. In a later analysis, tens of millions of unique TCR beta chains were counted across the 666 repertoires, and around 10 million of these chains were shared by at least two donors. Raw reads were error-corrected and collapsed into unique sequences with a nearest-neighbor algorithm that merged closely related sequences to remove PCR and sequencing errors. To assign V, D and J gene segments, CDR3 sequences were aligned to IMGT reference sequences. For a sequence to be retained, a match of at least six nucleotides to both a V gene segment and a J gene segment was required. Rearrangements were called productive when the CDR3 lacked stop codons and stayed in frame with V and J; all others were non-productive. Following IMGT convention, CDR3 was defined as the stretch from the second conserved V-encoded cysteine to the conserved J-encoded phenylalanine. The earlier analysis of 450 to 750 of the donors excluded any sequence lacking an unambiguous match to a single V gene segment. In an earlier analysis of around 600 of the donors, V segments were called functional above 56.7% productive rearrangements and were called segregating when the between-donor standard deviation exceeded 5%. A statistical classification framework was built for diagnosing cytomegalovirus status from the catalog of TCR beta chain sequences. A later analysis assigned V and J genes by comparing TCR nucleotide sequences with IMGT/GENE-DB human TR gene sequences. Using the TCRdist pipeline, a later analysis assigned CDR3 sequences along with most-parsimonious VDJ recombination scenarios. In a later analysis, every TCR beta chain was defined by the combination of its CDR3 amino acid sequence and its V-gene family, and reads without a unique V-gene family were dropped. In a later analysis, approximately 640 highly shared, low-generation-probability nucleotide sequences were removed to address suspected cross-contamination and a sequencing artifact. For each public chain, a later analysis derived a clonal expansion index from normalized ranks of inferred template counts within each repertoire. In a later analysis, generation probabilities were computed using a VDJ recombination model fitted to out-of-frame rearrangements, and the results were checked against IGoR. In a later analysis, TCR-TCR, TCR-HLA and TCR-CMV co-occurrence was scored with hypergeometric tests, and a repertoire-size bias correction was applied to TCR pairs. A later analysis estimated false discovery rates by permuting HLA or CMV assignments 20 times. In a later analysis, co-occurring TCRs were grouped using DBSCAN, and TCRdist sequence similarity was added for clustering within HLA-allele-positive subsets. Co-occurrence clustering excluded repertoires with fewer than 30,000 or more than 120,000 public chains, plus five with anomalous nucleotide sharing. This is the immuneACCESS table as TCRdb keeps it, with only in-frame sequences that have V and J called. A part of the clones is gone; compared with another copy, unresolved V genes explain less than half, and the rest is unexplained. For V, J and clone size, that table is used; D and trimming come from the DNA. The sample records fewer than 120,000 clones, around 78% of which are singletons. Of the sample, 1.3% falls within the top ten clones.

V and J lose 0 bases and 3 bases, and a span of 12 bases separates them. From the cysteine up to the phenylalanine, the CDR3 has a length of 15 residues. This entry keeps only the CDR3 DNA: 45 bases, framed from base 1. CDR1 and CDR2 are drawn from the germline V gene: SNHLY, FYNNEI. This entry is derived from a study of cytomegalovirus exposure and HLA in healthy donors (dated by TCRdb to the late 2010s). As for the study more broadly: In an earlier analysis of about 560 of the donors, around 300 Gb of sequence data and roughly 100 million unique TCR beta sequences from 180 million or so T cells were reported. An early release covering roughly 580 HLA-typed donors comprised roughly 300 gigabases of sequencing data and around 80 million unique TCR sequences. Among the roughly 390 genotyped donors, around 79% belonged to the genetic ancestry cluster associated with self-reported Caucasian donors. The study aimed to test whether cataloging public T cell receptors could reveal signatures of past pathogen exposure. The study used immunosequencing to profile the T cell repertoires of several hundred subjects and linked those repertoires to cytomegalovirus serostatus. A separate validation cohort of about 110 different subjects was used in addition to the roughly 670-subject first cohort. The study combined high-throughput TCR immunosequencing, statistical association of individual TCRs with disease status, and machine learning to predict cytomegalovirus infection status. To study patterns of TCR occurrence, a later analysis re-analyzed previously published TCR beta repertoires from 700 or so donors and added high-resolution HLA genotyping. In the later analysis, no new phenotypic data were used to find candidate immune exposures; instead, reliance was placed on TCR beta sequences and their occurrence across donors. An earlier analysis of fewer than 700 of the donors applied high-throughput TCR beta sequencing to assess whether each TCR beta V gene segment acted as functional or pseudogenic. Donor age, sex, ethnicity and CMV serostatus were compiled alongside the repertoire data. A later genetic analysis took genome-wide SNP genotypes for 398 of the 666 donors and used that subset as a discovery cohort. Every discovery cohort repertoire had been produced on one sequencing platform. HLA typing covered class I and class II loci at four-digit resolution. Typing coverage differed by locus: A, B, C, DRB1 and DQB1 were typed in about 629-630 donors, DQA1 in about 510, DPA1 in around 610, and DPB1 in roughly 450. Several DR-DQ haplotypes were treated as single units for association and clustering because of strong linkage in the cohort. Among over 350 genotyped donors of the cohort, an average of around 240,000 unique TCR beta nucleotide sequences were sequenced per donor, around 20% of them non-productive. Points the paper makes about the study in general: In the study, 150 to 200 TCR beta chains were listed as associated with cytomegalovirus. Linkage disequilibrium might explain the correlated functional status among segregating V segments, but an unknown experimental factor could not be ruled out. The presence/absence analyses assumed that sequencing depth was roughly uniform across donors, and that assumption may not be true. In vitro tests confirmed that a few of the cytomegalovirus-associated TCR beta chains recognize cytomegalovirus antigens. Across donors, most TCR sequences were observed very rarely, whereas some public TCRs were present in many individuals. A later genetic analysis reported fewer N-insertions in productive TCRs among donors in an Asian-associated ancestry cluster than the approximately 700-donor mean. Assigning TCR associations to individual alleles was difficult when HLA alleles, especially DR and DQ, strongly co-occurred. According to a later analysis, parvovirus B19, influenza, CMV and Epstein-Barr virus appeared linked to several top co-occurrence clusters. A further reported finding was that TCR beta sequences accurately predicted the HLA-A and HLA-B alleles for most subjects in the first cohort. It was suggested by the authors that the approach could potentially be generalized to other disease states and immunological phenotypes. In a later analysis, more than 15,000 TCR beta sequences were associated with specific HLA alleles at a false discovery rate of 0.05. A group of highly shared sequence variants was considered likely to be a technical artifact of the sequencing pipeline. This cohort had only TCR beta chains sequenced, and the lack of alpha or paired-chain data limited which features could be detected. A later analysis found that HLA-associated TCR beta chains were more clonally expanded and had lower generation probabilities than equally common non-associated chains. Broadly in line with IMGT annotations, most TCR beta V segments showed up in productive rearrangements about 87% or about 30% of the time in an earlier analysis of 587 of the donors. Because the 87-base-pair reads could not distinguish some IMGT-functional V segments, including TRBV6-2 and TRBV6-3, those segments were excluded. HLA typing was unavailable for some donors at each locus, so association tests used only the typed subset. For the cohort, immune exposure information was limited to CMV serostatus. Because counts were too low, approximately 18 rarely observed V segments, including chromosome 9 orphons, were excluded from the earlier analysis of under 650 of the donors. A later genetic analysis associated a missense DCLRE1C variant with V-gene and J-gene trimming of TCR beta chains, and an independent cohort replicated the association. A later analysis found that most CMV-associated TCR beta chains appeared HLA-restricted, with HLA associations seemingly driven largely by CMV exposure. The classifier was reported to diagnose cytomegalovirus status with high specificity and sensitivity in both the original cohort and the validation cohort. In a later analysis, the rate of TCR association differed among HLA loci, with DRB1 alleles having the most associated TCRs and HLA-C alleles having the fewest.

The cohort comprised more than 550 healthy bone marrow donors. At the time of sampling, every cohort member was nominally healthy, though immune exposures that went unrecorded were likely present. The donor was CMV seronegative and was included in the group of several hundred seronegative cohort members. A peripheral blood sample was collected from each donor, and TCR beta sequencing was performed on peripheral blood mononuclear cells. The Qiagen DNeasy Blood Extraction Kit was used to extract genomic DNA from the blood cell samples. The receptor was isolated from a woman in her 30s in good health and CMV-seronegative. The rearrangement joined TRBV2 to TRBJ2-7, with TRBD1 tentatively as D gene (6 bases match). What was sequenced was PBMCs. The CDR3 loop reads CASSEAGQRRYEQYF. The nucleotides are TGTGCCAGCAGTGAAGCAGGACAGAGACGCTACGAGCAGTACTTC. Joined to the reference TRBV2 and TRBJ2-7 proteins, this CDR3 gives the full variable domain: EPEVTQTPSHQVTQMGQEVILRCVPISNHLYFYWYRQILGQKVEFLVSFYNNEISEKSEIFDDQFSVERPDGSNFTLKIRSTKLEDSAMYFCASSEAGQRRYEQYFGPGTRLTVT.